The present TCR beta chain was sequenced within a study of cytomegalovirus exposure and HLA in healthy donors. The CDR3 totals 19 residues. The germline CDR1 and CDR2 sequences are SGHDT and YYEEEE. The germline V and J ends were trimmed by 0 bases and 5 bases, with 27 bases remaining between them. The primer mix had 60 Vbeta and 13 Jbeta primers. Data came from immunoSEQ multiplex PCR; TCRdb stores just in-frame clones and leaves some out. The profile covers around 120,000 clones, with 80% to 90% appearing a single time and about 11% taken by the ten largest. Input material: PBMCs. The origin of this receptor is a male donor in good health and CMV-seropositive. The V and J genes are TRBV5-6 and TRBJ2-7; possible D gene TRBD2, 6 bases. The CDR3 spells CASSLAGLGGLGRFHEQYF. The DNA for the CDR3 is TGTGCCAGCAGCTTGGCCGGACTGGGAGGATTGGGCCGTTTCCACGAGCAGTACTTC.